Listed below are T cell receptor beta chains from one sample, sequenced in a study of shared T cell receptors in the human thymus. Repertoires were generated with immunoSEQ multiplex PCR, while TCRdb's copy carries only in-frame clones and drops some. Among around 730,000 clones, 70% to 90% were seen once, and the ten largest hold 0.0095% to 0.011%. This sample was also put to use in a study of human thymus T cells.

The sample comprised thymocytes. These receptors were collected from a girl in the first two years of life with a congenital heart defect. Both conserved end residues are part of each CDR3. The D gene is left open where the match is weak. Where a row states a size, it is once, few, many or the class of an expanded clone; other rows omit it.

>.|once|TRBJ2-3|TRBV7-7
TGTGCCAGCAGCCCACCCGACAGTCCAACAGATACGCAGTATTTT
CASSPPDSPTDTQYF
>TRBD2|.|TRBJ2-3|TRBV4-3
TGCGCCAGCAGCCAAGAGGCCACGACTAGCGGGGGGCGCACGCAGTATTTT
CASSQEATTSGGRTQYF
>.|.|TRBJ1-5|TRBV5-6
TGTGCCAGCAGCCACGGCACAGGCACAGATCAGCCCCAGCATTTT
CASSHGTGTDQPQHF
>.|.|TRBJ1-2|TRBV14
TGTGCCAGCAGCCAAGCAGGTTCGGGAGAGGGTAACTATGGCTACACCTTC
CASSQAGSGEGNYGYTF
>.|.|TRBJ1-1|TRBV5-5
TGTGCCAGCAGTTTTACGCGGGGTTCGAGCACTGAAGCTTTCTTT
CASSFTRGSSTEAFF
>TRBD1|.|TRBJ1-2|TRBV6-6
TGTGCCAGCAGTTTGCCGGACAGGGCCACTAACTATGGCTACACCTTC
CASSLPDRATNYGYTF
>.|.|TRBJ2-6|TRBV11-2
TGTGCCAGCAGCTACAGGGAATCTGGGGCCAACGTCCTGACTTTC
CASSYRESGANVLTF
>.|.|TRBJ1-6|TRBV4-1
TGCGCCAGCAGCCCGACAGTCACCTATAATTCACCCCTCCACTTT
CASSPTVTYNSPLHF
>TRBD1|.|TRBJ1-1|TRBV18
TGTGCCAGCTCACGCCGAACAGGGGCCGAGGACACTGAAGCTTTCTTT
CASSRRTGAEDTEAFF
>.|.|TRBJ1-2|TRBV7-3
TGTGCCAGCAGCTTACAGTCAGAAGAGGATGGCTACACCTTC
CASSLQSEEDGYTF
>TRBD1|.|TRBJ1-2|TRBV28
TGTGCCAGCAGGCCGAGACAGGGAGAGATGTGTGGCTATGGCTACACCTTC
CASRPRQGEMCGYGYTF
>TRBD1|.|TRBJ1-1|TRBV7-2
TGTGCCAGCAGCCTAGGACAGGGGACGGTGAACACTGAAGCTTTCTTT
CASSLGQGTVNTEAFF
>.|few|TRBJ2-7|TRBV6-1
TGTGCCAGCAGTGAAGCGCGTCCTAGCACAACTCGGGGAATAGAATCCCCACGTCTCTACGAGCAGTACTTC
CASSEARPSTTRGIESPRLYEQYF
>.|.|TRBJ2-5|TRBV15
TGTGCCACCAGCAGCGGGGGTCTAGAGACCCAGTACTTC
CATSSGGLETQYF
>TRBD2|.|TRBJ2-3|TRBV5-4
TGTGCCAGCAGCTTGTGGCAGAAGAATCCTAGCGGGGGGGCCACAGATACGCAGTATTTT
CASSLWQKNPSGGATDTQYF
>.|.|TRBJ2-7|TRBV2
TGTGCCAGCAAGGAAGGAGGGAACGAGCAGTACTTC
CASKEGGNEQYF
>TRBD1|.|TRBJ2-5|TRBV5-8
TGTGCCAGCAGCTCGACGACAAAACGGGACAGACAACAAGAGACCCAGTACTTC
CASSSTTKRDRQQETQYF
>TRBD1|.|TRBJ2-5|TRBV27
TGTGCCAGCCCGGACAGGGAGAAAGAGACCCAGTACTTC
CASPDREKETQYF
>TRBD1|.|TRBJ2-5|TRBV4-1
TGCGCCAGCAGCCAGCGTGAACCAGGGGGCGCGGAGGAGACCCAGTACTTC
CASSQREPGGAEETQYF
>TRBD1|.|TRBJ1-3|TRBV5-6
TGTGCCAGCAGCTTGGTATGGGGGCAGGGGGTCTCGAGAGACACCATATATTTT
CASSLVWGQGVSRDTIYF
>.|few|TRBJ2-4|TRBV2
TGTGCCAGCAGACAGCACCCCAGCTTGGGAGCCAAAAACATTCAGTACTTC
CASRQHPSLGAKNIQYF
>.|.|TRBJ1-3|TRBV7-9
TGTGCCAGCAGCTTTGGACAGTCCGCTGGAAACACCATATATTTT
CASSFGQSAGNTIYF
>.|.|TRBJ1-2|TRBV4-1
TGCGCCAGCAGCCAAGAAGGTTCATCACCAGGGGCCTATGGCTACACCTTC
CASSQEGSSPGAYGYTF
>TRBD2|.|TRBJ2-1|TRBV5-1
TGCGCCAGCCGACTAGCGGGGGGGGGTGAGCAGTTCTTC
CASRLAGGGEQFF
>TRBD2|.|TRBJ2-5|TRBV9
TGTGCCAGCAGCGAAATCGGCGGGGGGAGGGAGACCCAGTACTTC
CASSEIGGGRETQYF
>TRBD1|.|TRBJ1-2|TRBV6-5
TGTGCCAGCAGTTACTCGGCTACAGGGGGTCCTGGCTACACCTTC
CASSYSATGGPGYTF
>.|.|TRBJ1-2|TRBV4-3
TGCGCCAGCAGCCAAGTCTTTTCCCCTCCTTCTGGCTACACCTTC
CASSQVFSPPSGYTF
>TRBD2|few|TRBJ2-7|TRBV5-6
TGTGCCAGCAGCTCGGACCCTTCTGGGACTACCGAGCAGTACTTC
CASSSDPSGTTEQYF
>TRBD1|.|TRBJ1-1|TRBV11-2
TGTGCCAGCAGCTTAGGAGACGACAGGGAGGAAACTGAAGCTTTCTTT
CASSLGDDREETEAFF
>TRBD1|.|TRBJ1-1|TRBV28
TGTGCCAGCCTTAGGTTTTTGAGGGACAGGGGGCTTCACACTGAAGCTTTCTTT
CASLRFLRDRGLHTEAFF
>TRBD2|.|TRBJ2-1|TRBV2
TGTGCCACAGAAGCGGGGGAGACGGAGAATGAGCAGTTCTTC
CATEAGETENEQFF
>.|.|TRBJ1-3|TRBV9
TGTGCCAGCAGCGTAGTAGGGGATACGGGAAACACCATATATTTT
CASSVVGDTGNTIYF
>TRBD2|.|TRBJ2-1|TRBV9
TGTGCCAGCAGCGTAATCCGGGGGGGCCACACGAATGAGCAGTTCTTC
CASSVIRGGHTNEQFF
>TRBD2|.|TRBJ2-1|TRBV6-1
TGTGCCAGCAGTGCGCTCCGGGGGGGATACAGCTCCTACAATGAGCAGTTCTTC
CASSALRGGYSSYNEQFF
>TRBD2|.|TRBJ2-7|TRBV4-2
TGTGCCAGCAGCCAAACCGGACTAGCGGAGGACTACGAGCAGTACTTC
CASSQTGLAEDYEQYF
>.|.|TRBJ1-2|TRBV6-1
TGTGCCAGCAGTGAAAGTGGAAACGCCGGGAACAGGGCCCCACCGACAGGAGGCTACACCTTC
CASSESGNAGNRAPPTGGYTF
>TRBD1|.|TRBJ1-2|TRBV18
TGTGCCAGCTCACCTCCACCGACAGGGGACTATGGCTACACCTTC
CASSPPPTGDYGYTF
>.|.|TRBJ2-7|TRBV6-5
TGTGCCAGCAGTTACGGAGGGCCATTCTTCTCCTACGAGCAGTACTTC
CASSYGGPFFSYEQYF
>.|.|TRBJ2-6|TRBV27
TGTGCCAGCTCCAAAACAGGCTCTGGGGCCAACGTCCTGACTTTC
CASSKTGSGANVLTF
>TRBD2|.|TRBJ2-5|TRBV27
TGTGCCAGCAGTTTATCGGGGCCCCGGTGGGGCGGGGGATTACAAGAGACCCAGTACTTC
CASSLSGPRWGGGLQETQYF
>.|.|TRBJ1-2|TRBV7-2
TGTGCCAGCAGCTTAGGTGGGCCACTTTCTAACTATGGCTACACCTTC
CASSLGGPLSNYGYTF
>TRBD1|.|TRBJ2-7|TRBV7-9
TGTGCCAGCAGCTCCCGGGACAGGCACTACGAGCAGTACTTC
CASSSRDRHYEQYF
>.|.|TRBJ1-4|TRBV19
TGTGCCAGTAGTATAGCTAGGGGTGGGAAACTGTTTTTT
CASSIARGGKLFF
>.|.|TRBJ1-1|TRBV29-1
TGCAGCGTTGGCGGGGTTTCTGAAGCTTTCTTT
CSVGGVSEAFF
>.|.|TRBJ2-2|TRBV7-9
TGTGCCAGCAGCAGAGGCCCAGGGTGGATCGGGGAGCTGTTTTTT
CASSRGPGWIGELFF
>TRBD2|.|TRBJ2-7|TRBV4-1
TGCGCCAGCAGCCAAGTTGCTAGCGGGGTGTACGAGCAGTACTTC
CASSQVASGVYEQYF
>TRBD1|few|TRBJ1-3|TRBV7-2
TGTGCCAGCAGCTCAGGGGGTGGAAACACCATATATTTT
CASSSGGGNTIYF
>.|.|TRBJ1-5|TRBV4-1
TGCGCCAGCAGCCATTTACTTGGAGGTGGTGGTCAGCCCCAGCATTTT
CASSHLLGGGGQPQHF
>TRBD1|.|TRBJ1-2|TRBV6-4
TGTGCCAGCAGCGCCTCCGGGACAGGGGATCCCTATGGCTACACCTTC
CASSASGTGDPYGYTF
>TRBD2|once|TRBJ2-1|TRBV4-1
TGCGCCAGCAGCCTTAGGAGCGGGGGGATCGACAATGAGCAGTTCTTC
CASSLRSGGIDNEQFF
>.|.|TRBJ2-7|TRBV9
TGTGCCAGCAGCGCGACTGAAAGCTCCTACGAGCAGTACTTC
CASSATESSYEQYF
>.|.|TRBJ1-1|TRBV5-1
TGCGCCAGCAGCTTGCTTAAGGCTGAGGGGGATGAAGCTTTCTTT
CASSLLKAEGDEAFF
>TRBD2|.|TRBJ2-3|TRBV11-2
TGTGCCAGCAGCCCGAGACTAGCGGGGGGACGACCAGATACGCAGTATTTT
CASSPRLAGGRPDTQYF
>.|.|TRBJ2-5|TRBV5-4
TGTGCCAGCAGCCCGGGACTGCACCAAGAGACCCAGTACTTC
CASSPGLHQETQYF
>.|.|TRBJ1-2|TRBV6-1
TGTGCCAGCAGTCCTGACAGATCCTATGGCTACACCTTC
CASSPDRSYGYTF
>.|.|TRBJ1-1|TRBV5-1
TGCGCCAGCAGCTTGGCGACAGGCATGAACACTGAAGCTTTCTTT
CASSLATGMNTEAFF
>.|few|TRBJ1-2|TRBV12-5
TGTGCTAGTGGTTTGGTTCCTCCGCGGCCGCCCTGGGACTATGGCTACACCTTC
CASGLVPPRPPWDYGYTF
>.|once|TRBJ1-1|TRBV18
TGTGCCAGCTCACCACAGGGGCAGCTTGAAGCTTTCTTT
CASSPQGQLEAFF
>.|.|TRBJ2-7|TRBV5-6
TGTGCCAGCAGCTGGCAGGGCTCCTACGAGCAGTACTTC
CASSWQGSYEQYF